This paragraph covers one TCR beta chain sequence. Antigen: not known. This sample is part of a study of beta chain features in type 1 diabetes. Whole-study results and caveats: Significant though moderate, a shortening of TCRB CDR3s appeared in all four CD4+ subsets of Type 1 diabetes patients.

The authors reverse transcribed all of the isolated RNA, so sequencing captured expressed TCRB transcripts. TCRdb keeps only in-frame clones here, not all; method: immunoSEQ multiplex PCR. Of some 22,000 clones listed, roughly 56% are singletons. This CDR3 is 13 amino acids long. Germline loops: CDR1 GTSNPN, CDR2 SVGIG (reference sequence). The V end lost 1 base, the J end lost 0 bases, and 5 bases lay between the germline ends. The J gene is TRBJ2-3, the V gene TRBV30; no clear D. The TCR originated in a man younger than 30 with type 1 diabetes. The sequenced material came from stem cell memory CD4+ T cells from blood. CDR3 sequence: CAWSGPSTDTQYF. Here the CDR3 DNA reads TGTGCCTGGAGTGGTCCTAGCACAGATACGCAGTATTTT.